This TCR beta chain was recovered during a study of cytomegalovirus exposure and HLA in healthy donors. PCR used 60 Vbeta primers and 13 Jbeta primers. Only in-frame clones appear in the TCRdb table, and some are missing; sequencing was by immunoSEQ multiplex PCR. The sample lists approximately 160,000 clones, roughly 77% occurring once. This clone was counted a single time. CDR3 length equals 15 residues. V was shortened by 2 bases and J by 4 bases, with 13 bases between the two germline ends. From germline, CDR1 is SGHVS and CDR2 FNYEAQ. Sequencing was carried out using PBMCs. J is TRBJ2-3 and V is TRBV7-6; D is possibly TRBD2 (7 bases). This clonotype was obtained from a woman aged 45-65 years in good health and CMV-seropositive. The CDR3 reads CASSLKGGAADTQYF. The CDR3 DNA follows: TGTGCCAGCAGCTTAAAGGGGGGGGCGGCAGATACGCAGTATTTT.